This T cell receptor beta chain was captured by sequencing in a study of vaccination effects on CD4 cells after COVID-19. Study-wide background: Viral peptide pools were used in the ViraFEST assay to expand antigen-specific CD4+ T cells, and sequencing came afterward. Study-level results: After vaccination of healthy people, only 1 of 255 vaccine-induced clones cross-reacted with common cold coronaviruses.

The assay was immunoSEQ multiplex PCR, and TCRdb's table has in-frame clones only and misses some. This table has tens of thousands of clones, approximately 80% appearing once. After less than 11 days in culture, the CD4+ T cells were isolated. Concerning this clone: Its antigen is not known.

The CDR3 has 14 amino acids. Trimming removed 3 bases from V and 1 base from J, with 11 bases in between. Germline lookup yields CDR1 DFQATT and CDR2 SNEGSKA (reference sequence). The specimen comprised CD4+ T cells from PBMCs cultured without peptide, sampled before COVID-19 vaccination. The chain couples TRBV20-1 to TRBJ2-3; no reliable D call. The receptor's source is a human donor who received a COVID-19 vaccine. DNA of the CDR3: TGCAGTGCTAGTCCCGACTTGGGCACAGATACGCAGTATTTT. This translates into CSASPDLGTDTQYF.